These 13 T cell receptor beta chains originate from one sample sequenced in a study of shared clonotypes between healthy human individuals. The data were produced by immunoSEQ multiplex PCR, yet TCRdb's version contains in-frame clones alone and is incomplete. The profile shows about a million clones, under 80% of them singletons. Material for sequencing was memory CD4+ T cells sorted from blood. Subset described: CD45RA-negative fraction. Receptor source: a man aged 18 to 29 in good health.

This clone was detected once. The V gene is TRBV10-3, the J gene TRBJ1-5; no clear D. Trimming took off 0 bases at V and 4 bases at J, with 10 bases between the two ends. The germline gives CDR1 ENHRY, CDR2 SYGVKD. The CDR3 has 15 amino acids. The CDR3 nucleotides read TGTGCCATCAGTGAGTCCCCACAGAATAATCAGCCCCAGCATTTT. Translated: CAISESPQNNQPQHF.

This clone was recorded once. The sample has other DNA sequences that encode this CDR3 too. V is TRBV5-1 and J is TRBJ1-2; D may be TRBD1 (5 bases). Germline V gives CDR1 SGHRS, CDR2 YFSETQ. Trimming removed 0 bases at V and 5 bases at J, with 14 bases between. The CDR3 extends over 15 amino acids. CDR3 protein: CASSLGGTGLYGYTF. CDR3 bases: TGCGCCAGCAGCTTGGGAGGGACGGGGCTTTATGGCTACACCTTC.

This clone was detected only a few times. The J gene is TRBJ1-2, the V gene TRBV18, with D maybe TRBD1 (5 bases). CDR3 size: 13 residues. With 6 bases removed from V and 2 bases from J, the gap between germline ends came to 10 bases. Looked up from germline, CDR1 is KGHSH and CDR2 is LQKENI. The DNA of the CDR3 is TGTGCCAGCTCCCAGGGAGAAAACTATGGCTACACCTTC. Amino acids: CASSQGENYGYTF.

The genes are TRBV9 and TRBJ2-7; tentatively, D is TRBD1 (6 bases). This CDR3 has 17 residues. The V and J ends lost 3 bases and 2 bases respectively, with 21 bases between them. The germline CDR1 and CDR2 sequences are SGDLS and YYNGEE. The DNA of the CDR3 is TGTGCCAGCAGCGCTCGAGGGGGATTCCCGGTAACCTACGAGCAGTACTTC. Residues: CASSARGGFPVTYEQYF.

The CDR3 nucleotides are TGTGCCAGTAGTATAGGAGTTAGGACTGAAGCTTTCTTT. It specifies CASSIGVRTEAFF. V usage is TRBV19 and J usage is TRBJ1-1; D ambiguous. V lost 1 base, J lost 5 bases, and 8 bases lay in between. Germline CDR1 and CDR2: LNHDA and SQIVND (reference sequence). The CDR3 has 13 amino acids.

V usage is TRBV5-4 and J usage is TRBJ1-2; D might be TRBD1 (6 bases). The CDR3 is made up of 14 amino acids. The V gene's germline CDR1 is SGHNT and CDR2 YYREEE (reference sequence). V was shortened by 0 bases and J by 4 bases, with 10 bases between the two germline ends. In nucleotides, the CDR3 is TGTGCCAGCAGCTTGGAGGGGGGCGTCTATGGCTACACCTTC. Translated, it gives CASSLEGGVYGYTF.

The chain recombines TRBV29-1 with TRBJ1-5, with 8 bases fitting TRBD1. The CDR3 covers 13 residues. Trimming at V came to 5 bases and at J to 4 bases, leaving 4 bases not matched to a gene. The germline V gene has CDR1 SQVTM and CDR2 ANQGSEA. The CDR3: CSVQDRANQPQHF. CDR3 nucleotides: TGCAGCGTTCAGGACAGGGCGAATCAGCCCCAGCATTTT.

The chain couples TRBV10-3 to TRBJ1-1, with D maybe TRBD1 (5 bases). Looked up from germline, CDR1 is ENHRY and CDR2 is SYGVKD. The CDR3 length is 12 residues. V was trimmed by 11 bases and J by 1 base, leaving 11 bases between them. The CDR3 coding sequence is TGTGCCGCCCTCGGACAGAACACTGAAGCTTTCTTT. Protein: CAALGQNTEAFF.

This clone has a single count. The gene calls are TRBV7-9 and TRBJ1-1, with unresolved D. Germline V gives CDR1 SEHNR, CDR2 FQNEAQ (reference sequence). The CDR3 totals 15 residues. V gave up 8 bases and J gave up 4 bases, with 20 bases separating them. CDR3 sequence reads: CASSTGKKNTTEAFF. DNA for the CDR3: TGTGCCAGCTCTACGGGGAAAAAAAATACCACTGAAGCTTTCTTT.

The chain joins TRBV7-2 to TRBJ1-5, with a tentative D call TRBD1 (6 bases). The CDR3 consists of 14 residues. The germline V gene encodes CDR1 SGHTA and CDR2 FQGNSA. Between the trimmed V and J ends, which lost 1 base and 11 bases, there was a span of 15 bases. CDR3 nucleotides: TGTGCCAGCAGCTTAGTGCGGGGGCCCAACTCCCAGCATTTT. Protein: CASSLVRGPNSQHF.

The chain employs TRBV10-3 and TRBJ1-2; TRBD1 matches 8 bases. The CDR3 is made up of 16 amino acids. Unmatched junction bases numbered 17, after V lost 6 bases and J lost 8 bases. CDR1 and CDR2 (germline): ENHRY, SYGVKD. CDR3 nucleotides: TGTGCCATCAGACCCGATGGACAGGGTTTTCTTAGGGGCTACACCTTC. Translating gives CAIRPDGQGFLRGYTF.

This clone showed up just once. The rearrangement links TRBV19 to TRBJ1-2; D remains ambiguous. Germline V gene sequence: CDR1 LNHDA, CDR2 SQIVND (reference sequence). V was pared by 6 bases and J by 4 bases, with 15 bases between. CDR3 length: 14 residues. This CDR3 reads CASSPDGRGYGYTF. CDR3 nucleotide sequence: TGTGCCAGTAGCCCAGACGGTCGTGGCTATGGCTACACCTTC.

The CDR3 DNA sequence: TGTGCCTGGAGTGTACGTCAGGGGGCAGGCGAAGGCTACACCTTC. Its translation: CAWSVRQGAGEGYTF. This rearrangement joins TRBV30 to TRBJ1-2; 8 bases line up with TRBD1. The germline V gene encodes CDR1 GTSNPN and CDR2 SVGIG (reference sequence). The CDR3 contains 15 residues. V was clipped by 0 bases and J by 8 bases; unmatched bases: 11.